The source of this T cell receptor (beta chain) is a study of CXCR3-negative and CXCR3-positive naive CD8 T cells. Study results and caveats: TRB CDR3s of CXCR3-positive naive cells were more hydrophobic than those of CXCR3-negative naive cells. Freshly isolated PBMCs were used in most assays, given partial CXCR3 loss after freezing. The study inferred TCR strength from TRB CDR3 properties and found comparable surface CD5 between naive subsets.

It was by 5' RACE with UMI labels that the TRB cDNA libraries were prepared. TCRdb reprocessed the 5' RACE reads, keeping one entry per CDR3 protein, no DNA. The sample has some 120,000 distinct CDR3 sequences. With respect to this clonotype: What it recognizes is unknown.

Germline V gives CDR1 SGHDT, CDR2 YYEEEE. CDR3 size: 17 residues. The rearrangement links TRBV5-6 to TRBJ2-1; the TCRdb D gene call, TRBD2, has no DNA to confirm it. The sequence was obtained from a human donor in good health. Some clones in this sample may be carry-over from other donors' samples. Specimen: naive CXCR3+ CD8+ T cells from blood. Subset meaning: CD45RO-CCR7+CD27+CD95- naive CD8+ T cells expressing CXCR3 (TNR3+). This chain's CDR3 is CASSFWASGGLVHEQFF.